This T cell receptor (beta chain) stems from a study of blood T cell repertoires in COVID-19. The CDR3 loop spans 15 amino acids. With 4 bases removed from V and 1 base from J, the gap between germline ends came to 13 bases. The V gene's germline CDR1 is MGHRA and CDR2 YSYEKL. Profiling relied on immunoSEQ multiplex PCR, and the TCRdb table lists in-frame clones only, not all of them. The table has approximately 150,000 clones, around nine tenths seen once. The source is a woman in her sixties or seventies with acute or convalescent COVID-19. The chain links TRBV4-1 to TRBJ1-1; a weak D match, TRBD1 (6 bases). The sequenced material came from peripheral blood. For the CDR3, the DNA is TGCGCCAGCAGCCGCGACAGGAATAAGAACACTGAAGCTTTCTTT. It specifies CASSRDRNKNTEAFF.